One sample yielded the 28 T cell receptor beta chains listed below, sequenced in a study of T cells after yellow fever vaccination. Each CDR3 protein gets one entry after TCRdb re-called the 5' RACE reads with MiXCR. The sample holds approximately 300,000 distinct CDR3 sequences, roughly 8.7% seen once. Sequenced material: PBMCs, taken on the day of the first yellow fever vaccination. These receptors were taken from a man aged 18-30 years who received the YFV17D yellow fever vaccine.

This clonotype was observed at least ten times. This chain links TRBV5-6 with TRBJ2-7; 10 positions agree with TRBD1. Germline-derived CDR1 and CDR2 are SGHDT and YYEEEE. CDR3 length: 16 residues. V gave up 0 bases and J gave up 3 bases; unmatched junction bases: 6. CDR3 nucleotide sequence: TGTGCCAGCAGCTTGGATACATGGACAGGGGGCTACGAGCAGTACGTC. This codes for CASSLDTWTGGYEQYV.

J is TRBJ2-5 and V is TRBV12-3 or TRBV12-4; D not resolved. V was shortened by 8 bases and J by 0 bases, with 10 bases between the two germline ends. The CDR3 runs 13 residues. The CDR3: CASASPYQETQYF. As DNA, the CDR3 is TGTGCCAGCGCAAGTCCGTACCAAGAGACCCAGTACTTC.

The chain recombines TRBV7-9 with TRBJ1-2; perhaps TRBD1 as D (6 bases). CDR1 and CDR2 (germline): SEHNR, FQNEAQ (reference sequence). Trimming took off 2 bases at V and 2 bases at J, with 9 bases between the two ends. CDR3 length: 14 amino acids. The CDR3 nucleotides read TGTGCCAGCAGCTTATCCCAGGGGAACTATGGCTACACCTTC. Translated: CASSLSQGNYGYTF.

This clonotype was counted between two and nine times. This chain joins TRBV6-5 and TRBJ2-1, with D possibly matching TRBD2 (5 bases). Trimming removed 8 bases at V and 12 bases at J, with 17 bases between. The germline V gene encodes CDR1 MNHEY and CDR2 SVGAGI. The CDR3 is made up of 12 amino acids. The CDR3 reads CASRRPGDGQFF. CDR3 DNA: TGTGCCAGCCGCCGCCCCGGGGATGGGCAGTTCTTC.

The sample holds a few counts of this clonotype. The rearrangement joins TRBV28 to TRBJ2-5, with D perhaps TRBD1 (6 bases). CDR1 and CDR2 (germline): MDHEN, SYDVKM. CDR3 length equals 14 residues. V was pared by 8 bases and J by 7 bases, with 20 bases between. CDR3 sequence (DNA): TGTGCCAGCCACCTTACCAGGGGATCAGTGACCCAGTACTTC. It is translated as CASHLTRGSVTQYF.

The V and J genes are TRBV24-1 and TRBJ1-2; D is undetermined. Germline CDR1 KGHDR, CDR2 SFDVKD. Trimming shortened V by 3 bases and J by 7 bases, and 11 bases separated the two germline ends. The CDR3 sequence is 13 residues long. CDR3 sequence: CATSDGDSSGYTF. The CDR3 nucleotides read TGTGCCACCAGTGATGGAGACTCCAGTGGCTACACCTTC.

This clonotype was observed a few times. The chain links TRBV7-9 to TRBJ1-3; D unclear. V was trimmed by 3 bases and J by 0 bases, leaving 9 bases between them. This CDR3 has 15 residues. Germline V gives CDR1 SEHNR, CDR2 FQNEAQ (reference sequence). The CDR3 bases are TGTGCCAGCAGCTTCGGCGGGAGCTCTGGAAACACCATATATTTT. Amino acid sequence: CASSFGGSSGNTIYF.

This clonotype was recorded at least ten times. This rearrangement joins TRBV5-8 to TRBJ1-1, with D possibly TRBD1 on 6 matching bases. The germline CDR1 and CDR2 sequences are SGHTS and YDEGEE. This CDR3 has 13 residues. V shed 5 bases and J shed 1 base, with 9 bases lying between them. The CDR3 nucleotides are TGTGCCAGCAGGTTGACAGGGAACACTGAAGCTTTCTTT. This codes for CASRLTGNTEAFF.

V is TRBV20-1 and J is TRBJ2-1, with 14 bases identical to TRBD2. V shed 3 bases, J shed 5 bases, and the junction held 12 bases outside the gene matches. Per the germline V gene, CDR1 is DFQATT and CDR2 is SNEGSKA (reference sequence). This CDR3 spans 18 amino acids. In DNA form, the CDR3 reads TGCAGTGCTAGCCCGACTAGCGGGGGGGCTTTCCTCCACAATGAGCAGTTCTTC. Translating gives CSASPTSGGAFLHNEQFF.

The V gene is TRBV5-1, the J gene TRBJ2-2; a weak D match, TRBD1 (6 bases). The V gene's germline CDR1 is SGHRS and CDR2 YFSETQ. This CDR3 contains 14 residues. V was pared by 0 bases and J by 7 bases, with 10 bases between. CDR3 sequence: CASSLDRVGGELFF. Here the CDR3 DNA reads TGCGCCAGCAGCTTGGACAGGGTCGGCGGGGAGCTGTTTTTT.

This clonotype has just a few counts. The J gene is TRBJ1-1, the V gene TRBV12-3 or TRBV12-4; D ambiguous. With 3 bases removed from V and 3 bases from J, the gap between germline ends came to 8 bases. CDR3 length equals 13 residues. The CDR3: CASSFTPDTEAFF. CDR3 in DNA: TGTGCCAGCAGTTTTACCCCCGACACTGAAGCTTTCTTT.

This clonotype was seen only a few times. The chain combines TRBV9 with TRBJ2-6; D unresolved. The CDR3 covers 16 residues. The V end was cut by 0 bases, the J end by 0 bases, with 7 bases between. Germline loops: CDR1 SGDLS, CDR2 YYNGEE. CDR3 in DNA: TGTGCCAGCAGCGTAGGTTTCACCTCTGGGGCCAACGTCCTGACTTTC. Translating it yields CASSVGFTSGANVLTF. The entire variable domain, with the rest obtained from reference TRBV9 and TRBJ2-6, is as follows: DSGVTQTPKHLITATGQRVTLRCSPRSGDLSVYWYQQSLDQGLQFLIQYYNGEERAKGNILERFSAQQFPDLHSELNLSSLELGDSALYFCASSVGFTSGANVLTFGAGSRLTVL.

This clonotype appeared a few times. The chain links TRBV6-1 to TRBJ2-3; D ambiguous. V was trimmed by 2 bases and J by 3 bases, leaving 9 bases between them. This CDR3 is 14 amino acids long. The germline gives CDR1 MNHNS, CDR2 SASEGT. CDR3 sequence (DNA): TGTGCCAGCAGTGAAATGGTGTCGACAGATACGCAGTATTTT. Its translation: CASSEMVSTDTQYF.

This chain uses TRBV7-2 with TRBJ1-2; no firm D call. V was clipped by 0 bases and J by 1 base, with 6 bases between them. The CDR3 spans 14 residues. CDR1 and CDR2 (germline): SGHTA, FQGNSA. CDR3 in DNA: TGTGCCAGCAGCTTAGCATACAGTAACTATGGCTACACCTTC. Its protein product is CASSLAYSNYGYTF.

The chain employs TRBV7-9 and TRBJ1-1, with 7 bases fitting TRBD1. The CDR3 extends over 15 amino acids. After removal of 3 bases from V and 1 base from J, the junction contained 5 bases not matched to a gene. Germline CDR1 and CDR2: SEHNR and FQNEAQ (reference sequence). The CDR3, as DNA: TGTGCCAGCAGCTTCGGTACAGGGGCGAACACTGAAGCTTTCTTT. It codes for CASSFGTGANTEAFF.

This clonotype turned up a few times. V and J are TRBV6-1 and TRBJ2-6; D possibly corresponds to TRBD1 (6 bases). Germline V gene data show CDR1 as MNHNS and CDR2 as SASEGT. The germline V and J ends were trimmed by 3 bases and 2 bases, with 14 bases remaining between them. The CDR3 spans 17 residues. This CDR3 is CASSDKTGLAGANVLTF. CDR3 nucleotide sequence: TGTGCCAGCAGTGACAAGACAGGCTTGGCTGGGGCCAACGTCCTGACTTTC.

Many counts were recorded for this clonotype. The CDR3 bases are TGTGCCAGCAGCCAAACAGAAAACTACGAGCAGTACTTC. This translates into CASSQTENYEQYF. The chain links TRBV12-3 or TRBV12-4 to TRBJ2-7; D not resolved. CDR3 length equals 13 residues. V shed 6 bases and J shed 3 bases, with 12 bases lying between them.

This clonotype was observed many times. The genes are TRBV7-9 and TRBJ2-1; TRBD1 might be the D (5 bases). V was cut by 9 bases and J by 6 bases, with 9 bases left in between. This CDR3 contains 11 residues. CDR1 is SEHNR, CDR2 FQNEAQ, per germline (reference sequence). The CDR3 bases are TGTGCCAGTGGGGCCTTCAATGAGCAGTTCTTC. Protein product: CASGAFNEQFF. Based on the CDR3 plus reference TRBV7-9 and TRBJ2-1, the full variable domain is DTGVSQNPRHKITKRGQNVTFRCDPISEHNRLYWYRQTLGQGPEFLTYFQNEAQLEKSRLLSDRFSAERPKGSFSTLEIQRTEQGDSAMYLCASGAFNEQFFGPGTRLTVL.

This clonotype was seen repeatedly, ten times or more. The V gene is TRBV7-2, the J gene TRBJ1-6; possibly TRBD1 for D (6 bases). The CDR3 is made up of 13 amino acids. Germline V gene lookup returns CDR1 SGHTA and CDR2 FQGNSA. V gave up 5 bases and J gave up 9 bases, with 11 bases separating them. The CDR3 DNA sequence: TGTGCCAGCAGCAACAGGGTGTCTTCACCCCTCCACTTT. Its translation is CASSNRVSSPLHF.

V and J are TRBV5-1 and TRBJ2-7, with TRBD1 matching 7 bases. Germline assignment: CDR1 SGHRS and CDR2 YFSETQ. The CDR3 spans 14 residues. V trimming: 2 bases; J trimming: 6 bases; junction bases outside the gene matches: 8. CDR3 amino acids: CASSFRQGTGEQYF. CDR3 bases: TGCGCCAGCAGCTTCCGACAGGGAACTGGCGAGCAGTACTTC.

This clonotype was seen a few times. The CDR3 sequence: CASRLARDRGEKLFF. The CDR3 coding sequence is TGTGCCAGCAGACTTGCCAGGGACAGGGGGGAAAAACTGTTTTTT. The chain has TRBV7-9 and TRBJ1-4, with TRBD1 matching 11 bases. In germline, CDR1 is SEHNR, CDR2 FQNEAQ (reference sequence). The length of the CDR3 is 15 residues. With 6 bases clipped from V and 8 bases from J, the junction kept 8 bases outside the gene matches.

This chain uses TRBV7-9 with TRBJ2-7; 8 bases map to TRBD1. The trim removed 10 bases at V and 3 bases at J, leaving 8 bases unmatched. Germline-derived CDR1 and CDR2 are SEHNR and FQNEAQ (reference sequence). There are 13 residues in the CDR3. CDR3 protein: CAKPGQEHYEQYF. The CDR3 bases are TGTGCCAAACCGGGACAGGAGCACTACGAGCAGTACTTC.

J is TRBJ2-5 and V is TRBV7-8; a weak D match, TRBD2 (7 bases). Germline CDR1 and CDR2: SGHVS and FQNEAQ. Trimming shortened V by 1 base and J by 4 bases, and 16 bases separated the two germline ends. This CDR3 is 16 amino acids long. CDR3 DNA: TGTGCCAGCAGCTTAGGGTGGGGGGGGCTCCGAGAGACCCAGTACTTC. It specifies CASSLGWGGLRETQYF. The full variable domain, in which reference TRBV7-8 and TRBJ2-5 provide the parts outside the CDR3, is GAGVSQSPRYKVAKRGQDVALRCDPISGHVSLFWYQQALGQGPEFLTYFQNEAQLDKSGLPSDRFFAERPEGSVSTLKIQRTQQEDSAVYLCASSLGWGGLRETQYFGPGTRLLVL.

V usage is TRBV21-1 and J usage is TRBJ2-1. TRBV21-1 is a pseudogene. The CDR3 is 16 amino acids. In nucleotides, the CDR3 is TGTGCCAGCAGCAAAGGCGCAGGGAGCTCCTACAATGAGCAGTTCTTC. Protein: CASSKGAGSSYNEQFF.

This clonotype was counted a single time. This chain uses TRBV12-3 or TRBV12-4 with TRBJ2-4, with TRBD2 identical over 12 bases. This CDR3 is 18 amino acids long. V trimming: 2 bases; J trimming: 2 bases; junction bases outside the gene matches: 7. CDR3 coding DNA: TGTGCCAGCAGTTTAACTAGCGGGGGGTATTCGACCAAAAACATTCAGTACTTC. It yields the protein CASSLTSGGYSTKNIQYF.

This clonotype has just a few counts. The CDR3 DNA is TGTGCCAGCAGCCAAGCCCCTTCCAGCGGGGGGCGTCCTGGGGATGAGCAGTTCTTC. The encoded protein is CASSQAPSSGGRPGDEQFF. The rearrangement links TRBV16 to TRBJ2-1, with 9 bases fitting TRBD2. The germline V gene has CDR1 KGHSY and CDR2 FQNENV. J gave up 8 bases and V 2 bases, and 19 bases lay outside the gene matches. The CDR3 runs 19 residues.

The chain combines TRBV6-5 with TRBJ1-1, with D possibly matching TRBD1 (5 bases). The germline CDR1 and CDR2 sequences are MNHEY and SVGAGI. The CDR3 sequence is 11 residues long. Trimming left V 3 bases short and J 7 bases short, with 6 bases between. The DNA of the CDR3 is TGTGCCAGCAGTTATCAGGGTGAAGCTTTCTTT. Translation gives CASSYQGEAFF.

This chain uses TRBV20-1 with TRBJ2-7; TRBD2 matches 8 bases. CDR1 DFQATT and CDR2 SNEGSKA come from the germline V gene (reference sequence). The CDR3 totals 14 residues. The trim removed 4 bases at V and 1 base at J, leaving 6 bases unmatched. CDR3 loop: CSATGGQGSYEQYF. Written as DNA, the CDR3 is TGCAGTGCTACGGGGGGGCAGGGTTCCTACGAGCAGTACTTC.